One T cell receptor (beta chain) is described in this entry. Data came from immunoSEQ multiplex PCR; TCRdb stores just in-frame clones and leaves some out. Among almost 30,000 clones listed, approximately 71% were seen once. The record originates from a study of blood T cell repertoires in COVID-19. Overall study context: PBMCs, B-cell-depleted T cells, or T cells provided the cDNA or gDNA that made up the material.

CDR3 length: 14 amino acids. The ends lost 6 bases at V and 2 bases at J; junction bases unmatched: 7. Germline V gene lookup returns CDR1 SGHRS and CDR2 YFSETQ. Material: peripheral blood. The gene calls are TRBV5-1 and TRBJ2-7; 8 bases fit TRBD1. The sequence was obtained from a human donor in a cohort sampled during active COVID-19. The CDR3 sequence: CASKEGTGPYEQYF. CDR3 coding DNA: TGCGCCAGCAAGGAAGGGACAGGCCCCTACGAGCAGTACTTC.